What follows is one T cell receptor beta chain and its context. Under the authors' procedure: Reference gene primer amplification yielded estimated nucleated cell counts. Some clones are missing from TCRdb's copy, which holds only in-frame ones; the method was immunoSEQ multiplex PCR. That table supplies the V and J calls and clone size; D and trimming were determined from the DNA. Of 120,000 to 150,000 clones listed, more than 80% are singletons. This specimen belongs to a study of blood T cell repertoires in COVID-19. At the level of the study: Sample material is recorded as cDNA or gDNA derived from T cells, B-cell-depleted T cells, or PBMCs.

The CDR3 extends over 15 amino acids. Specimen: peripheral blood. The receptor's source is a woman older than 75 in a cohort sampled during active or convalescent COVID-19. The genes are TRBV21-1 and TRBJ2-3; the D call in the table, TRBD2, was not verified against the DNA. TRBV21-1 is shown as a pseudogene. The CDR3 DNA reads TGTGCCAGCAGCAAACCGGAGGAGCGCACAGATACGCAGTATTTT. This codes for CASSKPEERTDTQYF.